Listed here is a single T cell receptor beta chain. Which antigen it targets is not known. No per-base quality is available; no much larger clone lies one base away. From cysteine to phenylalanine, the CDR3 is 18 amino acids long. The retained sequence is limited to the CDR3, 54 bases, with the frame set at the first base. V sheds 0 bases and J sheds 0 bases, leaving 18 bases between their ends. Based on the germline V gene, the CDR1 and CDR2 sequences are SGHVS and FQNEAQ. The data originate from a study of cytomegalovirus exposure and HLA in healthy donors (dated by TCRdb to about 2017). Study-level background: An earlier analysis of approximately 640 of the donors reported approximately 300 Gb of sequence data and roughly 100 million unique TCR beta sequences from about 200 million T cells. An early release covering roughly 600 HLA-typed donors comprised about 300 gigabases of sequencing data and tens of millions of unique TCR sequences. To decide whether each TCR beta V gene segment behaved as functional or pseudogenic, an earlier analysis of several hundred of the donors relied on high-throughput TCR beta sequencing. The study used immunosequencing to profile the T cell repertoires of approximately 690 subjects and linked those repertoires to cytomegalovirus serostatus. Both class I and class II loci were covered by HLA typing, at four-digit resolution. Donor age, sex, ethnicity and CMV serostatus were compiled together with the repertoire data. Of the 398 genotyped donors, less than 90% were placed in the genetic ancestry cluster associated with self-reported Caucasian donors. A later genetic analysis used genome-wide SNP genotypes for about three fifths of the 666 donors, treating that subset as a discovery cohort. In the later analysis, no new phenotypic data were used to find candidate immune exposures; instead, reliance was placed on TCR beta sequences and their occurrence across donors. Roughly 5 DR-DQ haplotypes were handled as single units for association and clustering, since linkage in the cohort was strong. The study aimed to test whether cataloging public T cell receptors could reveal signatures of past pathogen exposure. On average, 235,054 unique TCR beta nucleotide sequences were sequenced per donor among several hundred genotyped donors of the cohort, with 15% to 20% of those sequences being non-productive. High-throughput TCR immunosequencing, statistical association of individual TCRs with disease status, and machine learning were combined to predict cytomegalovirus infection status. In addition to the first cohort of 500 to 850 subjects, a separate validation cohort of 120 different subjects was used. Every repertoire in the discovery cohort had been generated on one and the same sequencing platform. In a later analysis, previously published TCR beta repertoires from 666 donors were re-analyzed and high-resolution HLA genotyping was added so that TCR occurrence patterns could be studied. Typing coverage differed by locus: A, B, C, DRB1 and DQB1 were typed in roughly 629-630 donors, DQA1 in about 500, DPA1 in roughly 590, and DPB1 in around 490. The full study reports these points: In a later analysis, TCR association rates were found to vary across HLA loci, with the most associated TCRs seen for DRB1 alleles and the fewest for HLA-C alleles. In a later analysis, most CMV-associated TCR beta chains were found to appear HLA-restricted, with HLA associations seemingly driven largely by CMV exposure. Immune exposure information for the cohort was limited to CMV serostatus. It was suggested by the authors that the approach could potentially be generalized to other disease states and immunological phenotypes. Roughly uniform sequencing depth across donors was assumed in presence/absence analyses, although this assumption may not hold. A later analysis found that HLA-associated TCR beta chains were more clonally expanded and had lower generation probabilities than equally common non-associated chains. When HLA alleles, especially DR and DQ, strongly co-occurred, TCR associations were difficult to assign to individual alleles. In the study, around 160 TCR beta chains were listed as associated with cytomegalovirus. Most TCR sequences were seen in very few donors, while some public TCRs were found in many individuals. In a later analysis, over 15,000 TCR beta sequences were associated with specific HLA alleles at a false discovery rate of 0.05. In vitro tests confirmed that three of the cytomegalovirus-associated TCR beta chains recognize cytomegalovirus antigens. In a later genetic analysis, a missense DCLRE1C variant was associated with V-gene and J-gene trimming of TCR beta chains, and the association was replicated in an independent cohort. Compared with the 666-donor mean, donors in an Asian-associated ancestry cluster had fewer N-insertions in productive TCRs, according to a later genetic analysis. Because the 87-base-pair reads could not distinguish some IMGT-functional V segments, including TRBV6-2 and TRBV6-3, those segments were excluded. A group of highly shared sequence variants was considered likely to be a technical artifact of the sequencing pipeline. The classifier was reported to diagnose cytomegalovirus status with high specificity and sensitivity in both the original and validation cohorts. Linkage disequilibrium might explain the correlated functional status among segregating V segments, but an unknown experimental factor could not be excluded. Over 15 rarely observed V segments, including chromosome 9 orphons, were excluded from the earlier analysis of approximately 500 of the donors because counts were too low. Broadly in line with IMGT annotations, most TCR beta V segments showed up in productive rearrangements about 87% or about 30% of the time in an earlier analysis of 450 to 600 of the donors. In this cohort, only TCR beta chains were sequenced, and detectable features were limited by the absence of alpha or paired-chain data. Because HLA typing was missing for some donors at each locus, association tests included only the typed subset. A further reported finding was that TCR beta sequences accurately predicted the HLA-A and HLA-B alleles for most subjects in the first cohort. According to a later analysis, parvovirus B19, influenza, CMV and Epstein-Barr virus appeared linked to several top co-occurrence clusters.

The method behind the library was the immunoSEQ multiplex PCR assay. For the multiplex PCR, a mixture combining 60 forward primers for TCR Vbeta segments and 13 reverse primers for TCR Jbeta segments was used. The CDR3 region of rearranged TCR beta genes was amplified from genomic DNA with a multiplex PCR assay. The amplified TCR beta libraries were sequenced on the Illumina HiSeq System as 87-base-pair reads. The study's own analysis went as follows. In a later analysis, roughly 80 million unique TCR beta chains were counted across the approximately 640 repertoires, and some 10 million of these chains were shared by at least two donors. To remove PCR and sequencing errors, raw reads were error-corrected and collapsed into unique sequences using a nearest-neighbor algorithm that merged closely related sequences. To assign V, D and J gene segments, CDR3 sequences were aligned to IMGT reference sequences. Each retained sequence needed at least a six-nucleotide match to both a V gene segment and a J gene segment. A rearrangement was called productive if the CDR3 had no stop codons and remained in frame with V and J, and every other rearrangement was called non-productive. Following IMGT convention, CDR3 was defined as the stretch from the second conserved V-encoded cysteine to the conserved J-encoded phenylalanine. Sequences without an unambiguous match to a single V gene segment were excluded from the earlier analysis of about 600 of the donors. An earlier analysis of a few hundred of the donors called V segments functional above 56.7% productive rearrangements and segregating when the between-donor standard deviation exceeded 5%. To diagnose cytomegalovirus status from the catalog of TCR beta chain sequences, a statistical classification framework was built. V and J gene assignment, in a later analysis, came from comparing TCR nucleotide sequences with IMGT/GENE-DB human TR gene sequences. The TCRdist pipeline was used in a later analysis to assign CDR3 sequences and most-parsimonious VDJ recombination scenarios. A later analysis defined each TCR beta chain by its CDR3 amino acid sequence plus V-gene family, and excluded reads lacking a unique V-gene family. As a way to deal with suspected cross-contamination and a sequencing artifact, a later analysis dropped 450 to 600 nucleotide sequences that were highly shared and had low generation probability. In a later analysis, a clonal expansion index was calculated for each public chain from normalized within-repertoire ranks of inferred template counts. In a later analysis, generation probabilities were computed using a VDJ recombination model fitted to out-of-frame rearrangements, and the results were checked against IGoR. A later analysis scored TCR-TCR, TCR-HLA and TCR-CMV co-occurrence with hypergeometric tests, applying a repertoire-size bias correction to TCR pairs. A later analysis estimated false discovery rates by permuting HLA or CMV assignments 20 times. In a later analysis, co-occurring TCRs were grouped using DBSCAN, and TCRdist sequence similarity was added for clustering within HLA-allele-positive subsets. Repertoires with fewer than 30,000 or more than 120,000 public chains were left out of co-occurrence clustering, as were a handful of repertoires with anomalous nucleotide sharing. This immuneACCESS table, as held by TCRdb, lists in-frame sequences with V and J called but not all clones. Of the missing ones, under half trace to an unresolved V gene in checked studies; the others have no known cause. V and J calls and clone size come straight from that table; D and trimming were deduced from the DNA. This sample lists over 85,000 clones; approximately 80% were detected once. 3% to 4.5% of the sample lies in the top ten.

The cohort comprised 670 or so healthy bone marrow donors. Cohort members were all nominally healthy when sampled, although unrecorded immune exposures were likely present. The donor was CMV seropositive and was included in the group of approximately 300 seropositive cohort members. Every donor gave a peripheral blood sample, and the peripheral blood mononuclear cells from that sample were used for TCR beta sequencing. The Qiagen DNeasy Blood Extraction Kit was used to extract genomic DNA from the blood cell samples. The origin of this receptor is a female donor in good health and CMV-seropositive. The sequence joins TRBV7-8 to TRBJ2-7; D gene: possibly TRBD1, on 5 matching bases. The sequencing sample was made of PBMCs. The bases read TGTGCCAGCAGCTTAGCGCGACAGCCGATTCCGTCCTCCTACGAGCAGTACTTC. This sequence encodes CASSLARQPIPSSYEQYF. Extended through the reference TRBV7-8 and TRBJ2-7 proteins, this CDR3 yields the full variable domain: GAGVSQSPRYKVAKRGQDVALRCDPISGHVSLFWYQQALGQGPEFLTYFQNEAQLDKSGLPSDRFFAERPEGSVSTLKIQRTQQEDSAVYLCASSLARQPIPSSYEQYFGPGTRLTVT.